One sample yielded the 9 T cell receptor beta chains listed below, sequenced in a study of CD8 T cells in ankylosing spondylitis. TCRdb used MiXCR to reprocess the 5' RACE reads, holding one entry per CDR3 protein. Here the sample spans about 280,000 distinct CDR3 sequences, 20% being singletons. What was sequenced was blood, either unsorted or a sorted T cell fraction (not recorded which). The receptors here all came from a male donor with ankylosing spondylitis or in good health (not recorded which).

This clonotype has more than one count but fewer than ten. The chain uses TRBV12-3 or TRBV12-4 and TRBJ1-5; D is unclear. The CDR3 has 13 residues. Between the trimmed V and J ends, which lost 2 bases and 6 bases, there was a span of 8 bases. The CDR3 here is CASSLSQRQPQHF. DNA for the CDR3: TGTGCCAGCAGTTTAAGCCAGCGTCAGCCCCAGCATTTT.

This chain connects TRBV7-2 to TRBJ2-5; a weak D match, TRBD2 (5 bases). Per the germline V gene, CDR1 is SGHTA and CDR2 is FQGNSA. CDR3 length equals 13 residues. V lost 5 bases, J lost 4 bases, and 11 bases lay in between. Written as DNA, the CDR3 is TGTGCCAGCAGCCCTAACGAGGGAGAGACCCAGTACTTC. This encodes CASSPNEGETQYF.

The CDR3 DNA sequence: TGTGCCAGCAGTTCCCCGGGACAGTGGCACAATGAGCAGTTCTTC. Its translation is CASSSPGQWHNEQFF. The rearrangement uses TRBV28 and TRBJ2-1; 7 bases map to TRBD1. V shed 4 bases, J shed 5 bases, and the junction held 8 bases outside the gene matches. The CDR3 length is 15 residues. From germline, CDR1 is MDHEN and CDR2 SYDVKM.

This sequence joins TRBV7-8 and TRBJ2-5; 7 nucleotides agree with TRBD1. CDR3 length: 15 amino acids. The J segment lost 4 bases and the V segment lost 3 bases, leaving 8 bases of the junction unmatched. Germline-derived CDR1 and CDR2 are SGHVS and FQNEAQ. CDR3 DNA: TGTGCCAGCAGCTTTGCAGGGGGTAGGCTAGAGACCCAGTACTTC. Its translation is CASSFAGGRLETQYF.

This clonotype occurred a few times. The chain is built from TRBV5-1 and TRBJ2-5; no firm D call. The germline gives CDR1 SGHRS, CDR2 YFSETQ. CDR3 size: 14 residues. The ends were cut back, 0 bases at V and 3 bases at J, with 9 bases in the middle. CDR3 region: CASSLGSAEETQYF. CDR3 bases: TGCGCCAGCAGCTTGGGCTCAGCCGAAGAGACCCAGTACTTC.

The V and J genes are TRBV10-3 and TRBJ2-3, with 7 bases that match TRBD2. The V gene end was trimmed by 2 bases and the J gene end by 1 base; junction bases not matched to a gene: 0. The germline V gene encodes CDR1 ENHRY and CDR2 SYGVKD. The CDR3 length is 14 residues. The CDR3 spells CAISETSGTDTQYF. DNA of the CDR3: TGTGCCATCAGTGAGACTAGCGGCACAGATACGCAGTATTTT.

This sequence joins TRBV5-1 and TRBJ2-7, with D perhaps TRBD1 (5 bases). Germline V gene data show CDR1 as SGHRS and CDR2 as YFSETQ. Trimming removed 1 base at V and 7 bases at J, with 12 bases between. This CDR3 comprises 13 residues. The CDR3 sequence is CASSLFPGREQYV. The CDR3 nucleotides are TGCGCCAGCAGCTTGTTTCCAGGGCGGGAGCAGTACGTC.

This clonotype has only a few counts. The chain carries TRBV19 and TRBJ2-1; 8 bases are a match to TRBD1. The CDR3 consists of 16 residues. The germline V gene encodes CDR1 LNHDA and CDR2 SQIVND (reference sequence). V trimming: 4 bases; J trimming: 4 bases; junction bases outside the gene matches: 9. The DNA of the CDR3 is TGTGCCAGTAGTACCTTCGCAGGGGGCGCTTACAATGAGCAGTTCTTC. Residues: CASSTFAGGAYNEQFF.

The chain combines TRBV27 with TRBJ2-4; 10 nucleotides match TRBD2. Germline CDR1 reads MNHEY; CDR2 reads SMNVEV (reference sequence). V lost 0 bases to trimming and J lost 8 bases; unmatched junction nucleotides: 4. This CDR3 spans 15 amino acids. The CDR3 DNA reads TGTGCCAGCAGTTTATCTGGTAGCGGGAGGTACATTCAGTACTTC. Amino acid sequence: CASSLSGSGRYIQYF.